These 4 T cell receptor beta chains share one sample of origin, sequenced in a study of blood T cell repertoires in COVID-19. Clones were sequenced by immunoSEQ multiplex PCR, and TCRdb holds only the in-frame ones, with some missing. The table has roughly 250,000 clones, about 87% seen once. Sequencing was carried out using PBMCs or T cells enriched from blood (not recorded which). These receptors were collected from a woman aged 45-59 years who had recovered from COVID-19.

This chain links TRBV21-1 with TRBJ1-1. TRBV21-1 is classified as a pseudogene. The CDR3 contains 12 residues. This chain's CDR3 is CASSGGGAEAFF. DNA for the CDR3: TGTGCCAGCAGCGGGGGGGGAGCTGAAGCTTTCTTT.

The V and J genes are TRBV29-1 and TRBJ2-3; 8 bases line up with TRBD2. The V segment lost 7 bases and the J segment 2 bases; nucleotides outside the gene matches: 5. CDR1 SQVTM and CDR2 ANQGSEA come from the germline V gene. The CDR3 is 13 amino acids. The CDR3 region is CSEKAGVTDTQYF. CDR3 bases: TGCAGCGAAAAAGCGGGAGTCACAGATACGCAGTATTTT.

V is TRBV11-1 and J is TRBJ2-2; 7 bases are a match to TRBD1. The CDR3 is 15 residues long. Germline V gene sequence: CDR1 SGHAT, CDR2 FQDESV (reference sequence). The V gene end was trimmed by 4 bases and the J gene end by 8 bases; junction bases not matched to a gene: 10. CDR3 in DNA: TGTGCCAGCAGCTCCAAGACAGGGCTTTCGGGGGAGCTGTTTTTT. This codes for CASSSKTGLSGELFF. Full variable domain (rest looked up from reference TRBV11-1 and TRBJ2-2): EAEVAQSPRYKITEKSQAVAFWCDPISGHATLYWYRQILGQGPELLVQFQDESVVDDSQLPKDRFSAERLKGVDSTLKIQPAELGDSAMYLCASSSKTGLSGELFFGEGSRLTVL.

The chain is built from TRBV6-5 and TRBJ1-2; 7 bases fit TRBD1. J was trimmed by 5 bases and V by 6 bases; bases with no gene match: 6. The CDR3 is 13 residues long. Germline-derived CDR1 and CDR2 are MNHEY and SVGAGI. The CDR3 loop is CASRQGTEYGYTF. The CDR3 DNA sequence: TGTGCCAGCAGGCAGGGGACAGAATATGGCTACACCTTC.